A selection of T cell receptor beta chains follows, all from one sample in a study of identical twins. One entry per CDR3 protein results from TCRdb running MiXCR on the 5' RACE reads. The sample consists of some 790,000 distinct CDR3 sequences, around a sixth of them appearing once. These same data were also listed under a study on T cells expressing NK-cell markers.

The sample comprised PBMCs. All receptors derive from a young woman in good health. Each CDR3 is given with its conserved first and last residue. A D gene is named only where the DNA matches it firmly. The listing skips clone size in some rows; elsewhere it reads once, few, many or a size class.

CDR3aa: CASSLQTGSGYTF; CDR3nt: TGTGCCAGCAGCTTACAAACAGGGAGCGGCTACACCTTC; abundance: -; d_gene: -; j_gene: TRBJ1-2; len: 13; v_gene: TRBV7-9
CDR3aa: CASMALLAGYEQYF; CDR3nt: TGTGCCAGCATGGCTCTACTAGCGGGCTACGAGCAGTACTTC; abundance: few; d_gene: TRBD2; j_gene: TRBJ2-7; len: 14; v_gene: TRBV6-1
CDR3aa: CASSLVAAGAGDTQYF; CDR3nt: TGTGCCAGCAGCTTAGTGGCAGCGGGGGCGGGAGATACGCAGTATTTT; abundance: -; d_gene: TRBD2; j_gene: TRBJ2-3; len: 16; v_gene: TRBV7-9
CDR3aa: CSVWTARRWETQYF; CDR3nt: TGCAGCGTTTGGACAGCGCGAAGATGGGAGACCCAGTACTTC; abundance: few; d_gene: -; j_gene: TRBJ2-5; len: 14; v_gene: TRBV29-1
CDR3aa: CASSLVSSGSNEQFF; CDR3nt: TGTGCCAGCAGCTTAGTTTCTAGCGGGAGCAATGAGCAGTTCTTC; abundance: -; d_gene: TRBD2; j_gene: TRBJ2-1; len: 15; v_gene: TRBV7-2
CDR3aa: CAIRTGGANTEAFF; CDR3nt: TGTGCCATCAGGACAGGGGGTGCGAACACTGAAGCTTTCTTT; abundance: few; d_gene: TRBD1; j_gene: TRBJ1-1; len: 14; v_gene: TRBV10-3
CDR3aa: CATGVPISGANVLTF; CDR3nt: TGTGCCACCGGGGTTCCCATCTCTGGGGCCAACGTCCTGACTTTC; abundance: -; d_gene: -; j_gene: TRBJ2-6; len: 15; v_gene: TRBV6-2/TRBV6-3
CDR3aa: CASSFTGTGANQPQHF; CDR3nt: TGTGCCAGCAGTTTTACCGGGACAGGGGCTAATCAGCCCCAGCATTTT; abundance: -; d_gene: TRBD1; j_gene: TRBJ1-5; len: 16; v_gene: TRBV12-3/TRBV12-4
CDR3aa: CAWNPSTTNTGELFF; CDR3nt: TGTGCCTGGAATCCATCCACGACGAACACCGGGGAGCTGTTTTTT; abundance: -; d_gene: -; j_gene: TRBJ2-2; len: 15; v_gene: TRBV30
CDR3aa: CASSLAGGRTSGNTIYF; CDR3nt: TGTGCCAGCAGCTTAGCGGGGGGACGGACCTCTGGAAACACCATATATTTT; abundance: few; d_gene: -; j_gene: TRBJ1-3; len: 17; v_gene: TRBV7-2
CDR3aa: CASSLGAANTGELFF; CDR3nt: TGTGCTAGCAGCTTAGGAGCGGCGAACACCGGGGAGCTGTTTTTT; abundance: many; d_gene: -; j_gene: TRBJ2-2; len: 15; v_gene: TRBV7-7
CDR3aa: CASSPRGGAYTGELFF; CDR3nt: TGTGCCAGCAGCCCTCGTGGGGGCGCGTACACCGGGGAGCTGTTTTTT; abundance: few; d_gene: -; j_gene: TRBJ2-2; len: 16; v_gene: TRBV7-9
CDR3aa: CASSLGWEKLFF; CDR3nt: TGTGCCAGCAGCTTAGGATGGGAAAAACTGTTTTTT; abundance: few; d_gene: -; j_gene: TRBJ1-4; len: 12; v_gene: TRBV7-2
CDR3aa: CASSLAQGANEQFF; CDR3nt: TGTGCCAGCAGCTTAGCGCAAGGCGCGAATGAGCAGTTCTTC; abundance: -; d_gene: -; j_gene: TRBJ2-1; len: 14; v_gene: TRBV7-6
CDR3aa: CSANRESGELFF; CDR3nt: TGCAGTGCCAACAGGGAATCCGGGGAGCTGTTTTTT; abundance: -; d_gene: -; j_gene: TRBJ2-2; len: 12; v_gene: TRBV20-1
CDR3aa: CSARKGPFSGNTIYF; CDR3nt: TGCAGTGCCCGGAAGGGACCTTTCTCTGGAAACACCATATATTTT; abundance: -; d_gene: -; j_gene: TRBJ1-3; len: 15; v_gene: TRBV20-1
CDR3aa: CASSYSRGSSYEQYF; CDR3nt: TGTGCCAGCAGTTACTCGAGGGGGAGCTCCTACGAGCAGTACTTC; abundance: many; d_gene: -; j_gene: TRBJ2-7; len: 15; v_gene: TRBV6-2/TRBV6-3
CDR3aa: CASSKQTGTSGANEQFF; CDR3nt: TGTGCCAGCAGCAAACAGACCGGGACTAGCGGGGCCAATGAGCAGTTCTTC; abundance: many; d_gene: TRBD2; j_gene: TRBJ2-1; len: 17; v_gene: TRBV11-2
CDR3aa: CASSQDVASGSPNREEQYF; CDR3nt: TGCGCCAGCAGCCAAGATGTGGCTAGCGGGAGTCCTAACAGGGAAGAGCAGTACTTC; abundance: few; d_gene: TRBD2; j_gene: TRBJ2-7; len: 19; v_gene: TRBV4-3
CDR3aa: CASSGPNLPEAFF; CDR3nt: TGTGCCAGTAGTGGGCCCAATTTACCTGAAGCTTTCTTT; abundance: few; d_gene: -; j_gene: TRBJ1-1; len: 13; v_gene: TRBV19
CDR3aa: CSARPTTGTASEAFF; CDR3nt: TGCAGTGCTAGACCGACCACCGGGACAGCTAGTGAAGCTTTCTTT; abundance: few; d_gene: TRBD1; j_gene: TRBJ1-1; len: 15; v_gene: TRBV20-1
CDR3aa: CASSVAGALYNEQFF; CDR3nt: TGTGCCAGCAGCGTAGCGGGAGCCTTATACAATGAGCAGTTCTTC; abundance: few; d_gene: -; j_gene: TRBJ2-1; len: 15; v_gene: TRBV9
CDR3aa: CSVQLILGSSTDTQYF; CDR3nt: TGCAGCGTGCAGCTCATATTAGGTTCTAGCACAGATACGCAGTATTTT; abundance: -; d_gene: -; j_gene: TRBJ2-3; len: 16; v_gene: TRBV29-1
CDR3aa: CASRGHISTQYF; CDR3nt: TGTGCCAGCAGAGGGCATATCTCTACGCAGTATTTT; abundance: -; d_gene: -; j_gene: TRBJ2-3; len: 12; v_gene: TRBV27
CDR3aa: CASRRRGTGRAFF; CDR3nt: TGTGCCAGCAGGCGTCGGGGAACTGGTCGAGCTTTCTTT; abundance: many; d_gene: -; j_gene: TRBJ1-1; len: 13; v_gene: TRBV12-3/TRBV12-4
CDR3aa: CASSVAGGSHNEQFF; CDR3nt: TGTGCCAGCAGTGTGGCGGGAGGGTCTCACAATGAGCAGTTCTTC; abundance: many; d_gene: TRBD2; j_gene: TRBJ2-1; len: 15; v_gene: TRBV6-4
CDR3aa: CASSPVDRGTEAFF; CDR3nt: TGTGCCAGCAGCCCGGTGGACAGGGGCACTGAAGCTTTCTTT; abundance: -; d_gene: TRBD1; j_gene: TRBJ1-1; len: 14; v_gene: TRBV7-2
CDR3aa: CSASMTGSANTGELFF; CDR3nt: TGCAGTGCCTCGATGACAGGGTCGGCCAACACCGGGGAGCTGTTTTTT; abundance: -; d_gene: TRBD1; j_gene: TRBJ2-2; len: 16; v_gene: TRBV20-1
CDR3aa: CATSRDNRGNNQPQHF; CDR3nt: TGTGCCACCAGCAGAGATAATAGGGGAAACAATCAGCCCCAGCATTTT; abundance: few; d_gene: -; j_gene: TRBJ1-5; len: 16; v_gene: TRBV15
CDR3aa: CASSLVRTSGRDEQFF; CDR3nt: TGTGCCAGCAGTCTCGTCAGGACTAGCGGGAGGGATGAGCAGTTCTTC; abundance: -; d_gene: TRBD2; j_gene: TRBJ2-1; len: 16; v_gene: TRBV27
CDR3aa: CSVEAGMGQPQHF; CDR3nt: TGCAGCGTTGAAGCGGGTATGGGTCAGCCCCAGCATTTT; abundance: -; d_gene: -; j_gene: TRBJ1-5; len: 13; v_gene: TRBV29-1
CDR3aa: CASRQGASGELFF; CDR3nt: TGCGCCAGCAGACAGGGGGCCTCTGGGGAGCTGTTTTTT; abundance: few; d_gene: TRBD1; j_gene: TRBJ2-2; len: 13; v_gene: TRBV10-1
CDR3aa: CSPLGGMNTEAFF; CDR3nt: TGCAGTCCCCTGGGAGGGATGAACACTGAAGCTTTCTTT; abundance: few; d_gene: -; j_gene: TRBJ1-1; len: 13; v_gene: TRBV20-1
CDR3aa: CSARRLLNTEAFF; CDR3nt: TGCAGTGCTAGGAGACTCCTGAACACTGAAGCTTTCTTT; abundance: few; d_gene: -; j_gene: TRBJ1-1; len: 13; v_gene: TRBV20-1
CDR3aa: CASSLGGARTPTDTQYF; CDR3nt: TGCGCCAGCAGCTTGGGCGGGGCGAGAACTCCCACAGATACGCAGTATTTT; abundance: -; d_gene: -; j_gene: TRBJ2-3; len: 17; v_gene: TRBV5-1
CDR3aa: CASSPQGSYGYTF; CDR3nt: TGTGCCAGCAGTCCACAGGGGTCTTATGGCTACACCTTC; abundance: few; d_gene: TRBD1; j_gene: TRBJ1-2; len: 13; v_gene: TRBV6-1
CDR3aa: CASSFSGGPYEQYF; CDR3nt: TGTGCCAGCAGCTTTTCGGGCGGACCATACGAGCAGTACTTC; abundance: -; d_gene: -; j_gene: TRBJ2-7; len: 14; v_gene: TRBV7-2
CDR3aa: CASSETGGSYEQYF; CDR3nt: TGCGCCAGCAGTGAAACGGGAGGCTCCTACGAGCAGTACTTC; abundance: many; d_gene: TRBD2; j_gene: TRBJ2-7; len: 14; v_gene: TRBV10-1
CDR3aa: CASSLAADPTDTQYF; CDR3nt: TGCGCCAGCAGCTTGGCGGCAGACCCCACAGATACGCAGTATTTT; abundance: -; d_gene: -; j_gene: TRBJ2-3; len: 15; v_gene: TRBV5-1
CDR3aa: CASSFWTAEAGYTF; CDR3nt: TGCGCCAGCAGCTTCTGGACGGCGGAGGCGGGCTACACCTTC; abundance: few; d_gene: -; j_gene: TRBJ1-2; len: 14; v_gene: TRBV5-1
CDR3aa: CATSDSRTSSYNEQFF; CDR3nt: TGTGCCACCAGTGATTCAAGGACCTCCTCCTACAATGAGCAGTTCTTC; abundance: -; d_gene: -; j_gene: TRBJ2-1; len: 16; v_gene: TRBV24-1
CDR3aa: CASSLTTLAGLSSYEQYF; CDR3nt: TGTGCCAGCAGCTTGACGACATTAGCGGGATTAAGCTCCTACGAGCAGTACTTC; abundance: few; d_gene: TRBD2; j_gene: TRBJ2-7; len: 18; v_gene: TRBV5-5
CDR3aa: CASSSTAYNEQFF; CDR3nt: TGTGCCAGCAGCTCTACGGCCTACAATGAGCAGTTCTTC; abundance: few; d_gene: -; j_gene: TRBJ2-1; len: 13; v_gene: TRBV14
CDR3aa: CSVGGGADQYF; CDR3nt: TGCAGCGTCGGCGGGGGTGCGGACCAGTACTTC; abundance: -; d_gene: TRBD2; j_gene: TRBJ2-5; len: 11; v_gene: TRBV29-1
CDR3aa: CSVKTAVSGNTIYF; CDR3nt: TGCAGCGTGAAAACTGCAGTCTCTGGAAACACCATATATTTT; abundance: few; d_gene: -; j_gene: TRBJ1-3; len: 14; v_gene: TRBV29-1
CDR3aa: CSVVFLAQLNENIQYF; CDR3nt: TGCAGCGTTGTTTTTCTAGCCCAACTGAACGAAAACATTCAGTACTTC; abundance: -; d_gene: -; j_gene: TRBJ2-4; len: 16; v_gene: TRBV29-1
CDR3aa: CASSFADRVGTQYF; CDR3nt: TGTGCCAGCAGCTTCGCAGACAGGGTGGGGACCCAGTACTTC; abundance: many; d_gene: TRBD1; j_gene: TRBJ2-5; len: 14; v_gene: TRBV7-9
CDR3aa: CASSVVQETQYF; CDR3nt: TGCGCCAGCAGCGTGGTACAAGAGACCCAGTACTTC; abundance: many; d_gene: -; j_gene: TRBJ2-5; len: 12; v_gene: TRBV5-1
CDR3aa: CSATGLAGHHNEQFF; CDR3nt: TGCAGTGCAACAGGACTAGCGGGGCATCACAATGAGCAGTTCTTC; abundance: -; d_gene: TRBD2; j_gene: TRBJ2-1; len: 15; v_gene: TRBV20-1
CDR3aa: CASRISGGRYEQYF; CDR3nt: TGTGCCAGCAGAATTTCAGGGGGTCGGTACGAGCAGTACTTC; abundance: few; d_gene: TRBD1; j_gene: TRBJ2-7; len: 14; v_gene: TRBV5-4
CDR3aa: CASSQDLGGRGYEQYF; CDR3nt: TGCGCCAGCAGCCAAGATCTCGGCGGGAGGGGATACGAGCAGTACTTC; abundance: few; d_gene: TRBD2; j_gene: TRBJ2-7; len: 16; v_gene: TRBV4-3
CDR3aa: CASTLGPNQPQHF; CDR3nt: TGTGCCAGCACCCTAGGGCCGAATCAGCCCCAGCATTTT; abundance: few; d_gene: -; j_gene: TRBJ1-5; len: 13; v_gene: TRBV7-8
CDR3aa: CASSVDPGLSPYEQYF; CDR3nt: TGTGCCAGCAGCGTAGACCCGGGACTAAGTCCGTACGAGCAGTACTTC; abundance: few; d_gene: TRBD2; j_gene: TRBJ2-7; len: 16; v_gene: TRBV9
CDR3aa: CASSFGNTPGYEQYF; CDR3nt: TGTGCCAGCAGTTTTGGGAATACCCCCGGATACGAGCAGTACTTC; abundance: -; d_gene: -; j_gene: TRBJ2-7; len: 15; v_gene: TRBV6-5
CDR3aa: CASSPGEGDYNEQFF; CDR3nt: TGCGCCAGCAGCCCGGGAGAAGGGGACTACAATGAGCAGTTCTTC; abundance: -; d_gene: -; j_gene: TRBJ2-1; len: 15; v_gene: TRBV5-1
CDR3aa: CASSLGLGNGYTF; CDR3nt: TGTGCCAGCAGCTTGGGGCTAGGAAACGGCTACACCTTC; abundance: few; d_gene: -; j_gene: TRBJ1-2; len: 13; v_gene: TRBV5-6
CDR3aa: CASSRVTRTDTQYF; CDR3nt: TGTGCCAGCAGTAGGGTAACGCGCACAGATACGCAGTATTTT; abundance: few; d_gene: -; j_gene: TRBJ2-3; len: 14; v_gene: TRBV27
CDR3aa: CASSLSPTGIHTF; CDR3nt: TGTGCCAGCAGTTTAAGCCCCACAGGGATCCACACCTTC; abundance: few; d_gene: -; j_gene: TRBJ1-2; len: 13; v_gene: TRBV27
CDR3aa: CASSPGTRGRSPLHF; CDR3nt: TGTGCCAGCAGCCCCGGGACCAGGGGGAGGTCACCCCTCCACTTT; abundance: -; d_gene: TRBD1; j_gene: TRBJ1-6; len: 15; v_gene: TRBV7-8